The entry below gives a single T cell receptor beta chain sequence along with its context. As yet, its antigen is unknown. The authors split each subset's genomic DNA evenly across several immunoSEQ plates. TCRdb keeps only in-frame clones here, not all; method: immunoSEQ multiplex PCR. The profile covers roughly 760,000 clones, with around 74% appearing a single time and about 1.7% taken by the ten largest. Germline V gene lookup returns CDR1 MNHGY and CDR2 SVAAGI. The CDR3 is made up of 15 amino acids. The V end was cut by 0 bases, the J end by 1 base, with 10 bases between. The data belong to a study of shared clonotypes between healthy human individuals. Study-wide results and limits: Relative to clonotypes present in all four donors, those not shared had lower generation probabilities.

This TCR was sampled from a woman younger than 45 in good health. The chain is built from TRBV6-9 and TRBJ2-7; possibly TRBD1 for D (6 bases). The specimen was memory CD4+ T cells sorted from blood. Specified subset: CD45RA-negative fraction. In DNA, the CDR3 is TGTGCCAGCAGTTATTCGATCACAGGGTCCTACGAGCAGTACTTC. Translated: CASSYSITGSYEQYF.